The 16 T cell receptor beta chains reported below all come from one sample, sequenced in a study of blood T cell repertoires in COVID-19. TCRdb keeps only in-frame clones here, not all; method: immunoSEQ multiplex PCR. The sample comprises 72,000 or so clones, about nine tenths of which are singletons, and about an eighth rests with the top ten. The sample consisted of peripheral blood. The origin of the receptors is a woman between 55 and 75 years old with acute or convalescent COVID-19.

This clone was recorded once. The chain couples TRBV7-9 to TRBJ1-6; no firm D call. Trimming stripped 2 bases from V and 5 bases from J, with 10 bases between. Germline assignment: CDR1 SEHNR and CDR2 FQNEAQ (reference sequence). The CDR3 consists of 15 residues. CDR3 bases: TGTGCCAGCAGCTTAACCGGGGATAATAATTCACCCCTCCACTTT. This codes for CASSLTGDNNSPLHF.

The chain combines TRBV2 with TRBJ2-7, with 13 bases that match TRBD2. The CDR3 length is 15 residues. Germline CDR1 is SNHLY and CDR2 is FYNNEI. The V segment lost 5 bases and the J segment 7 bases; nucleotides outside the gene matches: 8. CDR3 coding DNA: TGTGCCAGCAGTTCCCAACTAGCGGGGGGGCCAGAGCAGTACTTC. It specifies CASSSQLAGGPEQYF. Variable domain in full (rest from reference TRBV2 and TRBJ2-7): EPEVTQTPSHQVTQMGQEVILRCVPISNHLYFYWYRQILGQKVEFLVSFYNNEISEKSEIFDDQFSVERPDGSNFTLKIRSTKLEDSAMYFCASSSQLAGGPEQYFGPGTRLTVT.

The genes are TRBV3-1 (or the pseudogene TRBV3-2) and TRBJ1-2, with D perhaps TRBD1 (5 bases). Germline V gene data show CDR1 as LGHDT and CDR2 as YNNKEL (reference sequence). Trimming took 7 bases from V and 1 from J, leaving 10 bases between them. The CDR3 sequence is 13 residues long. DNA for the CDR3: TGTGCCAGCACCGGGGGGATTAACTATGGCTACACCTTC. It translates to CASTGGINYGYTF.

This rearrangement joins TRBV24-1 to TRBJ1-3; D unclear. Germline CDR1 reads KGHDR; CDR2 reads SFDVKD. Trimming removed 5 bases at V and 2 bases at J, with 6 bases between. This CDR3 has 13 amino acids. CDR3 amino acids: CATSGPPGNTIYF. The CDR3 DNA sequence: TGTGCCACCAGTGGTCCTCCTGGAAACACCATATATTTT.

This rearrangement joins TRBV6-1 to TRBJ2-5; 9 bases align to TRBD1. Germline values: CDR1 MNHNS, CDR2 SASEGT. V shed 3 bases, J shed 3 bases, and the junction held 8 bases outside the gene matches. The CDR3 is 16 residues long. CDR3 DNA: TGTGCCAGCAGTGATAAGTTATGGACAGGGGAAGAGACCCAGTACTTC. This gives the protein CASSDKLWTGEETQYF.

This clone turned up a few times. The gene calls are TRBV3-1 (or the pseudogene TRBV3-2) and TRBJ2-7; D is perhaps TRBD1 (6 bases). V lost 4 bases, J lost 1 base, and 11 bases lay in between. The germline V gene has CDR1 LGHDT and CDR2 YNNKEL (reference sequence). This CDR3 region has 14 residues. The CDR3 is CASSRNRVSYEQYF. The CDR3 nucleotides are TGTGCCAGCAGCCGTAACAGGGTGTCCTACGAGCAGTACTTC.

This chain connects TRBV3-1 (or the pseudogene TRBV3-2) to TRBJ1-1; a possible D gene is TRBD1 (6 bases). This CDR3 is built from 13 residues. CDR1 LGHDT and CDR2 YNNKEL come from the germline V gene (reference sequence). Trimming took 4 bases from V and 6 from J, leaving 12 bases between them. CDR3 region: CASSLRGRAEAFF. The CDR3 nucleotides read TGTGCCAGCAGCCTGAGGGGGAGGGCTGAAGCTTTCTTT.

Notes on this clone: Mismatch with germline at one junction end may stem from a read error. The J gene is TRBJ2-7, the V gene TRBV5-5; D is possibly TRBD1 (6 bases). CDR3 length: 14 residues. Germline assignment: CDR1 SGHKS and CDR2 YYEKEE (reference sequence). CDR3 amino acids: CASTLGGGPYEQYF. The CDR3 DNA reads as TGTGCCAGCACCTTGGGTGGGGGCCCCTACGAGCAGTACTTC.

The chain carries TRBV9 and TRBJ2-7; the D gene is possibly TRBD2 (6 bases). With 0 bases removed from V and 7 bases from J, the gap between germline ends came to 17 bases. Germline V lookup: CDR1 SGDLS, CDR2 YYNGEE. CDR3 length equals 15 residues. CDR3 protein: CASSVEGLPNGEQYF. DNA of the CDR3: TGTGCCAGCAGCGTAGAGGGACTCCCAAATGGGGAGCAGTACTTC.

The count of this clone is one. The J gene is TRBJ1-2, the V gene TRBV2; possible D gene TRBD1, 6 bases. CDR1 is SNHLY, CDR2 FYNNEI, per germline. The V gene lost 6 bases and the J gene lost 8 bases, with 16 bases spanning the gap. CDR3 length: 13 amino acids. The CDR3 spells CASREQGPRGYTF. The CDR3 bases are TGTGCCAGCAGGGAACAGGGTCCTCGGGGCTACACCTTC.

The chain couples TRBV6-5 to TRBJ2-6; 7 bases fit TRBD1. CDR1 and CDR2 from the germline V gene are MNHEY and SVGAGI. J gave up 0 bases and V 4 bases, and 3 bases lay outside the gene matches. This CDR3 is built from 16 residues. CDR3 in DNA: TGTGCCAGCAGTTCTCCAGGGGGCTCTGGGGCCAACGTCCTGACTTTC. This gives the protein CASSSPGGSGANVLTF.

This clone was seen more than once but under ten times. The gene calls are TRBV5-1 and TRBJ1-1; TRBD1 agrees at 7 bases. V shed 1 base and J 2 bases; nucleotides not matched to a gene: 11. CDR3 length: 17 amino acids. Germline CDR1 SGHRS, CDR2 YFSETQ. The CDR3 loop is CASSLTSGQLYNTEAFF. In DNA, the CDR3 is TGCGCCAGCAGCTTGACCTCGGGACAGCTTTATAACACTGAAGCTTTCTTT. The entire variable domain, with the rest obtained from reference TRBV5-1 and TRBJ1-1, is as follows: KAGVTQTPRYLIKTRGQQVTLSCSPISGHRSVSWYQQTPGQGLQFLFEYFSETQRNKGNFPGRFSGRQFSNSRSEMNVSTLELGDSALYLCASSLTSGQLYNTEAFFGQGTRLTVV.

V and J are TRBV19 and TRBJ1-1, with D perhaps matching TRBD1 (6 bases). CDR1 and CDR2 from the germline V gene are LNHDA and SQIVND (reference sequence). V lost 6 bases, J lost 2 bases, and 13 bases lay in between. There are 14 residues in the CDR3. The CDR3 DNA reads TGTGCCAGTAGCACCGGGACAACTAACACTGAAGCTTTCTTT. Translation gives CASSTGTTNTEAFF.

The J gene is TRBJ2-5, the V gene TRBV2; D is unclear. The germline V gene has CDR1 SNHLY and CDR2 FYNNEI. Trimming removed 6 bases at V and 1 base at J, with 12 bases between. This CDR3 has 14 residues. The CDR3 DNA sequence: TGTGCCAGCAGAATACAGAGCCTCCAAGAGACCCAGTACTTC. It yields the protein CASRIQSLQETQYF.

The genes are TRBV28 and TRBJ2-1; TRBD1 aligns across 9 bases. The CDR3 has 16 amino acids. J gave up 6 bases and V 5 bases, and 11 bases lay outside the gene matches. The germline gives CDR1 MDHEN, CDR2 SYDVKM. DNA of the CDR3: TGTGCCAGCAGTATAGGAACAGGGGGCTATCTCAATGAGCAGTTCTTC. Its translation is CASSIGTGGYLNEQFF.

The V call is TRBV19, the J call TRBJ1-2; TRBD1 matches 7 bases. This CDR3 is 13 amino acids long. Germline CDR1 LNHDA, CDR2 SQIVND (reference sequence). Trimming took 7 bases from V and 6 from J; bases not matched to a gene: 8. The CDR3, as DNA: TGTGCCAGTACCCAGACAGGGATCCATGGCTACACCTTC. Residues: CASTQTGIHGYTF.